The 22 T cell receptor beta chains presented below share a single source sample, sequenced in a study of blood T cell repertoires in COVID-19. Assay: immunoSEQ multiplex PCR; the TCRdb copy retains only in-frame clones and omits some. The table lists roughly 69,000 clones, about 76% of them singletons. Material: peripheral blood. These receptors all come from a human donor in a cohort sampled during active COVID-19.

This clone was found once. This chain links TRBV6-5 with TRBJ1-5; no clear D gene. Trimming cost V 8 bases and J 1 base, with 3 bases left between them. CDR1 and CDR2 (germline): MNHEY, SVGAGI. The CDR3 totals 11 residues. CDR3 sequence (DNA): TGTGCCAGCCGGAGCAATCAGCCCCAGCATTTT. Translated: CASRSNQPQHF.

The V call is TRBV2, the J call TRBJ2-3; 9 nucleotides line up with TRBD1. The CDR3 is 17 amino acids. Germline CDR1 SNHLY, CDR2 FYNNEI. J lost 4 bases, V lost 6 bases, and 14 bases had no gene match. Here the CDR3 reads CASRVGWGQGMADTQYF. CDR3 bases: TGTGCCAGCAGAGTCGGGTGGGGACAGGGAATGGCAGATACGCAGTATTTT.

This chain uses TRBV3-1 (or the pseudogene TRBV3-2) with TRBJ2-3; 8 nucleotides align to TRBD2. Germline CDR1 is LGHDT and CDR2 is YNNKEL (reference sequence). This CDR3 region has 15 residues. With V trimmed by 5 bases and J by 6 bases, 10 bases remained unmatched. CDR3 loop: CASSRPGLGADTQYF. CDR3 sequence (DNA): TGTGCCAGCAGCAGACCGGGACTAGGAGCTGATACGCAGTATTTT.

The chain combines TRBV19 with TRBJ1-5; TRBD1 is a possible D gene (5 bases). CDR3 length equals 14 residues. Trimming shortened V by 6 bases and J by 6 bases, and 15 bases separated the two germline ends. Germline CDR1 is LNHDA and CDR2 is SQIVND (reference sequence). In nucleotides, the CDR3 is TGTGCCAGTAGCCCGATGGTGGGGCGTCAGCCCCAGCATTTT. It specifies CASSPMVGRQPQHF.

This sequence joins TRBV10-2 and TRBJ2-3; TRBD2 is a possible D gene (5 bases). CDR3 length: 13 amino acids. Trimming pared 6 bases from V and 6 bases from J, leaving 13 bases between. Germline V gene sequence: CDR1 WSHSY, CDR2 SAAADI. CDR3 DNA: TGCGCCAGCAGCCGGACTGGACCCGATACGCAGTATTTT. It codes for CASSRTGPDTQYF.

Regarding this clone: The junction departs from germline at one end; a sequencing error may be responsible. V gene TRBV7-8 combines with J gene TRBJ2-3; a possible D gene is TRBD1 (6 bases). The CDR3 spans 12 residues. The germline CDR1 and CDR2 sequences are SGHVS and FQNEAQ. CDR3 region: CASSRQAVVLNF. Written as DNA, the CDR3 is TGTGCCAGCAGCCGACAGGCCGTGGTGCTGAATTTT. Full variable domain (missing parts from reference TRBV7-8 and TRBJ2-3): GAGVSQSPRYKVAKRGQDVALRCDPISGHVSLFWYQQALGQGPEFLTYFQNEAQLDKSGLPSDRFFAERPEGSVSTLKIQRTQQEDSAVYLCASSRQAVVLNFGPGTRLTVL.

The V call is TRBV9, the J call TRBJ2-1; 14 nucleotides line up with TRBD2. Per the germline V gene, CDR1 is SGDLS and CDR2 is YYNGEE. This CDR3 contains 17 residues. With V trimmed by 3 bases and J by 6 bases, 8 bases remained unmatched. CDR3 DNA sequence: TGTGCCAGCAGCGCTGGGCCGGGACTAGCGGGGGTCAATGAGCAGTTCTTC. Amino acid sequence: CASSAGPGLAGVNEQFF.

The V gene is TRBV7-8, the J gene TRBJ2-5; perhaps TRBD1 as D (6 bases). The CDR3 length is 14 residues. The ends were cut back, 4 bases at V and 4 bases at J, with 13 bases in the middle. Germline-derived CDR1 and CDR2 are SGHVS and FQNEAQ. The CDR3 DNA reads as TGTGCCAGCAGCTCAGCCAGGGGCGGAGAGACCCAGTACTTC. The encoded protein is CASSSARGGETQYF.

This chain links TRBV2 with TRBJ2-5; D may be TRBD1 (6 bases). Germline CDR1 and CDR2: SNHLY and FYNNEI. The CDR3 runs to 13 residues. With 7 bases removed from V and 4 bases from J, the gap between germline ends came to 13 bases. CDR3 in amino acids: CASTGGLGETQYF. Written as DNA, the CDR3 is TGTGCCAGCACTGGGGGCCTGGGAGAGACCCAGTACTTC.

The chain employs TRBV5-4 and TRBJ2-2, with TRBD2 matching over 10 bases. The CDR3 has 16 amino acids. Trimming took 0 bases from V and 7 from J; bases not matched to a gene: 6. Germline assignment: CDR1 SGHNT and CDR2 YYREEE (reference sequence). The CDR3 is CASSLVLAGGDGELFF. CDR3 nucleotides: TGTGCCAGCAGCTTGGTATTAGCGGGGGGAGACGGGGAGCTGTTTTTT.

This clone was recorded only once. V is TRBV27 and J is TRBJ2-3; D gene ambiguous. In germline, CDR1 is MNHEY, CDR2 SMNVEV (reference sequence). Trimming shortened V by 6 bases and J by 0 bases, and 7 bases separated the two germline ends. This CDR3 has 13 amino acids. The DNA for the CDR3 is TGTGCCAGCAGATACCAGAGCACAGATACGCAGTATTTT. Translation: CASRYQSTDTQYF.

There are many counts of this clone. The J gene is TRBJ1-6, the V gene TRBV5-4; 11 nucleotides align to TRBD1. CDR1 and CDR2 (germline): SGHNT, YYREEE (reference sequence). The CDR3 runs 17 residues. Trimming removed 9 bases from V and 1 base from J; junction bases left unmatched: 9. This chain's CDR3 is CATTGTGGLSYNSPLHF. CDR3 coding DNA: TGTGCCACTACCGGGACAGGGGGTCTATCCTATAATTCACCCCTCCACTTT.

This clone was picked up one time. This chain joins TRBV14 and TRBJ2-5, with a weak D call TRBD1 (6 bases). The ends were cut back, 1 base at V and 5 bases at J, with 14 bases in the middle. The germline V gene has CDR1 SGHDN and CDR2 FVKESK. The CDR3 is made up of 15 amino acids. CDR3 sequence reads: CASSQVSGGRETQYF. The CDR3 bases are TGTGCCAGCAGCCAAGTATCTGGGGGCAGGGAGACCCAGTACTTC.

The chain recombines TRBV6-5 with TRBJ2-7; 8 bases map to TRBD2. Germline-derived CDR1 and CDR2 are MNHEY and SVGAGI. The trim removed 6 bases at V and 5 bases at J, leaving 12 bases unmatched. The CDR3 runs 15 residues. The chain's CDR3 is CASRGLGAGENEQYF. The CDR3, as DNA: TGTGCCAGCAGGGGCCTGGGAGCGGGGGAAAACGAGCAGTACTTC.

The V and J genes are TRBV5-1 and TRBJ2-2; 8 nucleotides align to TRBD1. The CDR3 is 20 residues long. The germline gives CDR1 SGHRS, CDR2 YFSETQ. The J segment lost 0 bases and the V segment lost 0 bases, leaving 13 bases of the junction unmatched. The CDR3 nucleotides are TGCGCCAGCAGCTTGGTTGTTCAGGGGGCCTCTACAGCGAACACCGGGGAGCTGTTTTTT. This codes for CASSLVVQGASTANTGELFF.

This clone was picked up many times. This sequence joins TRBV16 and TRBJ1-2, with D maybe TRBD1 (6 bases). CDR3 length: 13 amino acids. Trimming stripped 3 bases from V and 2 bases from J, with 7 bases between. From germline, CDR1 is KGHSY and CDR2 FQNENV. CDR3 sequence (DNA): TGTGCCAGCAGCCATACAGGGAACTATGGCTACACCTTC. This codes for CASSHTGNYGYTF.

J is TRBJ1-5 and V is TRBV3-1 (or the pseudogene TRBV3-2); 10 bases match TRBD1. Trimming at V came to 3 bases and at J to 0 bases, leaving 11 bases not matched to a gene. This CDR3 contains 19 residues. Germline V gene data show CDR1 as LGHDT and CDR2 as YNNKEL (reference sequence). The CDR3 DNA sequence: TGTGCCAGCAGCCACTCCGGGACAGGGGACATCCCTAGCAATCAGCCCCAGCATTTT. Translation: CASSHSGTGDIPSNQPQHF.

The chain recombines TRBV10-3 with TRBJ1-2; 7 bases are a match to TRBD1. CDR1 is ENHRY, CDR2 SYGVKD, per germline. CDR3 length: 15 amino acids. The V and J ends lost 0 bases and 6 bases, in that order; junction bases with no gene match: 7. The CDR3: CAISESRQGLDGYTF. The CDR3 DNA reads as TGTGCCATCAGTGAGTCGAGACAGGGATTGGATGGCTACACCTTC.

This rearrangement joins TRBV19 to TRBJ2-1; 8 nucleotides agree with TRBD1. Per germline, CDR1 LNHDA and CDR2 SQIVND (reference sequence). The CDR3 loop spans 15 amino acids. Unmatched junction bases numbered 14, after V lost 6 bases and J lost 10 bases. Here the CDR3 DNA reads TGTGCCAGTAGCGACGACAGGGGCCATGGGGGGGAGCAGTTCTTC. Translation: CASSDDRGHGGEQFF.

V gene TRBV2 combines with J gene TRBJ1-1; 8 positions agree with TRBD1. The V gene end was trimmed by 2 bases and the J gene end by 12 bases; junction bases not matched to a gene: 17. The CDR3 spans 16 residues. Germline CDR1 and CDR2: SNHLY and FYNNEI. The CDR3 DNA reads TGTGCCAGCAGTGAACGACAGGGGAAGGCTCCCTTGGCTCCTTTCTTT. Its translation: CASSERQGKAPLAPFF.

The sample holds one count of this clone. The chain combines TRBV2 with TRBJ1-4; D is unclear. Trimming removed 0 bases from V and 8 bases from J, with 16 bases in between. The CDR3 has 16 amino acids. Germline V gene data show CDR1 as SNHLY and CDR2 as FYNNEI. CDR3 DNA: TGTGCCAGCAGTGAAGCAGCTCCCCAAGTAGTGGAAAAACTGTTTTTT. Residues: CASSEAAPQVVEKLFF.

V and J are TRBV10-3 and TRBJ1-1; D is possibly TRBD1 (6 bases). CDR3 length: 15 amino acids. Germline CDR1 is ENHRY and CDR2 is SYGVKD. Deletions cut 7 bases from V and 0 bases from J, with 15 bases between. The CDR3 protein is CAIKTDRSMNTEAFF. As DNA, the CDR3 is TGTGCCATCAAGACGGACAGAAGCATGAACACTGAAGCTTTCTTT.